This TCR beta chain was retrieved from a study of blood T cell repertoires in COVID-19. Study in general: Sites across the United States, Italy and Spain contributed samples from acute and convalescent COVID-19. Sources were T cells, B-cell-depleted T cells, or PBMCs; the material itself was cDNA or gDNA.

As handled by the study authors: Amplification with reference gene primers provided the estimates of nucleated cell counts. The method was immunoSEQ multiplex PCR; TCRdb's version includes in-frame clones alone and lacks a portion of them. V, J and clone size are those of that table, while D and trimming were read from the DNA. The sample contains a few hundred thousand clones, around 85% of which appear only once. V shed 2 bases, J shed 3 bases, and the junction held 4 bases outside the gene matches. This CDR3 is built from 16 residues. CDR1 is SGDLS, CDR2 YYNGEE, per germline. The sequenced sample was peripheral blood. This rearrangement joins TRBV9 to TRBJ2-2; TRBD2 agrees at 10 bases. This sequence was found in a woman in her late teens or twenties with acute or convalescent COVID-19. The CDR3 nucleotides are TGTGCCAGCAGCGTGCGCGGGACTAGCGACACCGGGGAGCTGTTTTTT. Translating it yields CASSVRGTSDTGELFF.